The 12 T cell receptor beta chains in this list originate from one sample, sequenced in a study of blood T cell repertoires in COVID-19. Libraries were prepared by immunoSEQ multiplex PCR; TCRdb keeps only in-frame clonotypes and omits some of them. This table has roughly 200,000 clones, roughly 84% appearing once. Specimen: PBMCs or T cells enriched from blood (not recorded which). Receptors were obtained from a woman aged 25 to 39 who had been exposed to COVID-19.

CDR3 nucleotide sequence: TGTGCCAGTAGGCAACAGGGGACTAATGAAAAACTGTTTTTT. Its protein is CASRQQGTNEKLFF. The rearrangement links TRBV19 to TRBJ1-4, with 7 bases matching TRBD1. Germline trimming cut 6 bases from V and 2 bases from J; bases unmatched to any gene: 3. The CDR3 totals 14 residues. Germline CDR1 reads LNHDA; CDR2 reads SQIVND (reference sequence).

This chain connects TRBV4-3 to TRBJ2-5; 7 nucleotides align to TRBD2. Germline V gene data show CDR1 as LGHNA and CDR2 as YSLEER. V shed 4 bases and J 1 base; nucleotides not matched to a gene: 3. The CDR3 spans 14 residues. CDR3: CASSLQRGQETQYF. Written as DNA, the CDR3 is TGCGCCAGCAGCCTGCAGCGGGGCCAAGAGACCCAGTACTTC.

V is TRBV6-2 or TRBV6-3 and J is TRBJ2-3; 12 nucleotides match TRBD2. Looked up from germline, CDR1 is MNHEY and CDR2 is SVGEGT. The length of the CDR3 is 15 residues. The junction had 3 bases not matched to a gene; V was cut back by 4 bases and J by 4 bases. CDR3 in amino acids: CASSSSGGGSDTQYF. DNA for the CDR3: TGTGCCAGCAGTTCTAGCGGGGGGGGTTCAGATACGCAGTATTTT.

There are a few counts of this clone. This chain uses TRBV4-1 with TRBJ1-5; tentative D call: TRBD1 (5 bases). CDR1 and CDR2 from the germline V gene are MGHRA and YSYEKL. The CDR3 extends over 14 amino acids. V was shortened by 2 bases and J by 6 bases, with 11 bases between the two germline ends. The CDR3: CASSQLGAPQPQHF. CDR3 sequence (DNA): TGCGCCAGCAGCCAATTAGGGGCCCCTCAGCCCCAGCATTTT.

J is TRBJ1-3 and V is TRBV9; 7 positions match TRBD1. The CDR3 runs 15 residues. Germline V gene lookup returns CDR1 SGDLS and CDR2 YYNGEE. V dropped 3 bases and J dropped 4; count of bases not matched to a gene: 7. The CDR3 sequence: CASSAEGASGNTIYF. Here the CDR3 DNA reads TGTGCCAGCAGCGCCGAGGGGGCGTCGGGAAACACCATATATTTT.

The V call is TRBV24-1, the J call TRBJ2-3, with TRBD2 as a possible D gene (6 bases). V lost 3 bases, J lost 3 bases, and 6 bases lay in between. The CDR3 contains 13 residues. The germline V gene encodes CDR1 KGHDR and CDR2 SFDVKD. The CDR3 region is CATSDAGTDTQYF. The CDR3 bases are TGTGCCACCAGTGATGCGGGAACAGATACGCAGTATTTT.

This clone showed up just once. The chain has TRBV29-1 and TRBJ2-1; the D gene is possibly TRBD1 (6 bases). The CDR3 runs 14 residues. From germline, CDR1 is SQVTM and CDR2 ANQGSEA. The germline V and J ends were trimmed by 4 bases and 8 bases, with 18 bases remaining between them. The DNA for the CDR3 is TGCAGCGTTGTGGGGGCAAAGGGGTCCGATGAGCAGTTCTTC. Its translation is CSVVGAKGSDEQFF.

This chain uses TRBV19 with TRBJ1-1, with 11 bases matching TRBD1. Losses at the gene ends were 6 bases for V and 6 bases for J; bases not matched to a gene: 15. This CDR3 contains 17 residues. Looked up from germline, CDR1 is LNHDA and CDR2 is SQIVND (reference sequence). In nucleotides, the CDR3 is TGTGCCAGTAGCTCGGACAGGGGGCGCGGGCTCCTCCCTGAAGCTTTCTTT. The encoded protein is CASSSDRGRGLLPEAFF.

J is TRBJ1-4 and V is TRBV13, with 7 bases fitting TRBD1. CDR1 PRHDT and CDR2 FYEKMQ come from the germline V gene (reference sequence). This CDR3 region has 15 residues. The trim removed 3 bases at V and 5 bases at J, leaving 6 bases unmatched. CDR3 nucleotides: TGTGCCAGCAGCTTGAGGACAGGTAGAAATGAAAAACTGTTTTTT. This gives the protein CASSLRTGRNEKLFF. Looking up the rest from reference TRBV13 and TRBJ1-4 gives the full variable domain: AAGVIQSPRHLIKEKRETATLKCYPIPRHDTVYWYQQGPGQDPQFLISFYEKMQSDKGSIPDRFSAQQFSDYHSELNMSSLELGDSALYFCASSLRTGRNEKLFFGSGTQLSVL.

In DNA, the CDR3 is TGTGCCAGTAGATCTCAAGGGAGCCCAGATACGCAGTATTTT. It specifies CASRSQGSPDTQYF. V is TRBV19 and J is TRBJ2-3, with D tentatively TRBD2 (5 bases). V lost 6 bases to trimming and J lost 4 bases, with 14 bases between them. The CDR3 loop spans 14 amino acids. Germline lookup yields CDR1 LNHDA and CDR2 SQIVND (reference sequence). Drawing the rest from reference TRBV19 and TRBJ2-3, the complete variable domain is DGGITQSPKYLFRKEGQNVTLSCEQNLNHDAMYWYRQDPGQGLRLIYYSQIVNDFQKGDIAEGYSVSREKKESFPLTVTSAQKNPTAFYLCASRSQGSPDTQYFGPGTRLTVL.

The rearrangement links TRBV18 to TRBJ2-1; a possible D gene is TRBD1 (5 bases). V lost 2 bases, J lost 9 bases, and 11 bases lay in between. The CDR3 sequence is 13 residues long. The germline CDR1 and CDR2 sequences are KGHSH and LQKENI. Here the CDR3 reads CASSPGAASEQFF. The CDR3 DNA follows: TGTGCCAGCTCACCAGGGGCGGCGAGTGAGCAGTTCTTC.

This chain connects TRBV7-8 to TRBJ2-2; 10 bases fit TRBD2. The germline V gene encodes CDR1 SGHVS and CDR2 FQNEAQ. This CDR3 comprises 19 residues. Trimming took 10 bases from V and 5 from J; bases not matched to a gene: 22. The CDR3 sequence is CANTTDLAGAPSRTGELFF. In DNA form, the CDR3 reads TGTGCCAACACCACGGACCTAGCGGGGGCCCCTTCGCGGACCGGGGAGCTGTTTTTT.